This TCR beta chain emerged from a study of shared clonotypes between healthy human individuals. Whole-study results and caveats: Four donors had roughly 5.2% of their naive CD4 clonotypes in common.

Comments on this clone: The antigen is undetermined. Other DNA variants within this sample encode the same CDR3.

The germline V and J ends were trimmed by 0 bases and 6 bases, with 7 bases remaining between them. Per the germline V gene, CDR1 is SGHRS and CDR2 is YFSETQ. The CDR3 contains 13 residues. An even split of each subset's genomic DNA across several immunoSEQ plates was performed. This table comes from immunoSEQ multiplex PCR, and its TCRdb copy is limited to in-frame clones, with some not included. This table holds about 2.3 million clones, 85% to 95% found once. The rearrangement links TRBV5-1 to TRBJ2-1, with D possibly matching TRBD2 (5 bases). Sequences were obtained from naive CD4+ T cells from PBMCs. Subset given: CD45RA+ positively selected. The clonotype originates from a man between 18 and 29 years old in good health. Some clones in this sample may be carry-over from other donors' samples. CDR3 coding DNA: TGCGCCAGCAGCTTGGGCGGGCCCAATGAGCAGTTCTTC. This sequence encodes CASSLGGPNEQFF.